The clone carrying this T cell receptor beta chain was detected ten times or more. What it recognizes is unknown. These data belong to a study of CD8 T cells in ankylosing spondylitis. Study results and caveats: Made up of fewer than ten highly homologous variants, a TCR beta motif appeared characteristic of ankylosing spondylitis blood. The study looked at matched synovial fluid samples from ankylosing spondylitis patients. Disease-linked clones were reported to be significantly enriched there. Clones linked to the disease showed a CD8+ phenotype. They occurred at relatively low frequencies in peripheral blood. In reactive arthritis synovial fluid and blood, some motif variants had been reported before.

Each TCR beta library was made by quantitative 5'-RACE that incorporated molecular barcodes. TCRdb re-analysed the 5' RACE reads in MiXCR, keeping a single row per CDR3 protein. In the table there are around 490,000 distinct CDR3 sequences, approximately 5.3% of which are singletons. CDR3 size: 15 residues. Unmatched junction bases numbered 8, after V lost 8 bases and J lost 4 bases. The rearrangement joins TRBV12-3 or TRBV12-4 to TRBJ2-7, with 13 bases fitting TRBD2. This TCR was recovered from a male donor with ankylosing spondylitis. Material: blood, either unsorted or a sorted T cell fraction (not recorded which). The CDR3 region is CASSTLGLAGYEQYF. DNA for the CDR3: TGTGCCAGCTCTACGTTGGGACTAGCGGGGTACGAGCAGTACTTC.